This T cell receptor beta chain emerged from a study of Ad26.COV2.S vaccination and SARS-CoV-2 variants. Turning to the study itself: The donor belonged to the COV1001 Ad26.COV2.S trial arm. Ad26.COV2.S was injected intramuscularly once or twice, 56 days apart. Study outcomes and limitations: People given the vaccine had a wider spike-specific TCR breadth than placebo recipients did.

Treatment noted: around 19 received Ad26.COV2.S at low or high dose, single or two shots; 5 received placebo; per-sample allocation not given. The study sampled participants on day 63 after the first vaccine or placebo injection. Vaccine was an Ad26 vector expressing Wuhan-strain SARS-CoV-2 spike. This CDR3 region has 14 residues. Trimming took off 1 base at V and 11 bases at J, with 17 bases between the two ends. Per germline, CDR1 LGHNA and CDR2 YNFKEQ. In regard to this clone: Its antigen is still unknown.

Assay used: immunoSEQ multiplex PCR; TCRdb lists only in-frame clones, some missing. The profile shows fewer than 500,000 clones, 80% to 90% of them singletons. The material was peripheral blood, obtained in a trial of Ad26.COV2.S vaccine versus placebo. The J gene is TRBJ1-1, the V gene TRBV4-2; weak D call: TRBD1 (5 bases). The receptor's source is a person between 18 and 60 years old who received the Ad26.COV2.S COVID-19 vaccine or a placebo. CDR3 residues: CASSQVEWGGWAFF. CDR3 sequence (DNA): TGTGCCAGCAGCCAAGTGGAATGGGGGGGATGGGCTTTCTTT.